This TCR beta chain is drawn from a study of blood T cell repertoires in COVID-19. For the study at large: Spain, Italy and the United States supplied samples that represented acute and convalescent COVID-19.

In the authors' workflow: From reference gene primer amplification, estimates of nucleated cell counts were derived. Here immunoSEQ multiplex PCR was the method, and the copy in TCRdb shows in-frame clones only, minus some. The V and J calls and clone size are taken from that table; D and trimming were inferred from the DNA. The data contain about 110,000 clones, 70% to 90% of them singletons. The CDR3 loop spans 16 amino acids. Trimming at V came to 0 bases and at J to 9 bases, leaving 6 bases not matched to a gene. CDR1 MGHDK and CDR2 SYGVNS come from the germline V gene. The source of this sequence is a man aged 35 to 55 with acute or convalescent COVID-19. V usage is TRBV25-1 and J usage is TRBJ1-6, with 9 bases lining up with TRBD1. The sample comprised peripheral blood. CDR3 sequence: CASSEYWGTGLSPLHF. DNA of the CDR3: TGTGCCAGCAGTGAATATTGGGGGACAGGGCTTTCACCCCTCCACTTT.